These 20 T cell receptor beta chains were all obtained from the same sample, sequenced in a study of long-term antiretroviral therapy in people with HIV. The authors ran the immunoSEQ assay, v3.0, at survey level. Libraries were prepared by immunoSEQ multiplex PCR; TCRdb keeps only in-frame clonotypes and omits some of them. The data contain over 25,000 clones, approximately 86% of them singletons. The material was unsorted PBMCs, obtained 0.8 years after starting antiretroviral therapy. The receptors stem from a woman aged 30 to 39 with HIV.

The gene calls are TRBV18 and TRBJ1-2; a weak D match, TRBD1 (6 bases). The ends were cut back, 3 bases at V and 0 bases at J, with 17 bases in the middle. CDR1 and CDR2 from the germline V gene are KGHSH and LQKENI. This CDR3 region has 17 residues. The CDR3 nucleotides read TGTGCCAGCTCACCCCCGGGGGGCAGACGAACTAACTATGGCTACACCTTC. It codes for CASSPPGGRRTNYGYTF.

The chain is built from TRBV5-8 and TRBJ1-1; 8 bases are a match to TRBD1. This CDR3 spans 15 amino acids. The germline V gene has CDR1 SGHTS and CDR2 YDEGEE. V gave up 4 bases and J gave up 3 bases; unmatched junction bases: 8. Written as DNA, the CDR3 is TGTGCCAGCAGCACCGCGACAGGGGAGGACACTGAAGCTTTCTTT. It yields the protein CASSTATGEDTEAFF.

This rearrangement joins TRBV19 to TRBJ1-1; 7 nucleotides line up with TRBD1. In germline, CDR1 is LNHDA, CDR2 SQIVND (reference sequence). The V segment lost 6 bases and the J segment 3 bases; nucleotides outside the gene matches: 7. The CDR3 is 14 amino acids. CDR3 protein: CASRLGGGHTEAFF. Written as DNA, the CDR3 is TGTGCCAGTAGATTAGGGGGCGGACACACTGAAGCTTTCTTT.

The CDR3 DNA is TGTGCCAGTTGGGACACCAGCTCCTACGAGCAGTACGTC. It translates to CASWDTSSYEQYV. This chain links TRBV27 with TRBJ2-7; D may be TRBD1 (6 bases). The CDR3 is 13 amino acids. V dropped 9 bases and J dropped 0 bases, with 12 bases sitting between them. In germline, CDR1 is MNHEY, CDR2 SMNVEV (reference sequence).

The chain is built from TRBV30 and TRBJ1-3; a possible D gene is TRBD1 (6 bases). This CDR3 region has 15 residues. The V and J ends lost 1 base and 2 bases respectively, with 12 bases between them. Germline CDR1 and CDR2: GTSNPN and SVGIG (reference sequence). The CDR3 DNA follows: TGTGCCTGGAGTGCGGGACACTCCACTGGAAACACCATATATTTT. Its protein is CAWSAGHSTGNTIYF.

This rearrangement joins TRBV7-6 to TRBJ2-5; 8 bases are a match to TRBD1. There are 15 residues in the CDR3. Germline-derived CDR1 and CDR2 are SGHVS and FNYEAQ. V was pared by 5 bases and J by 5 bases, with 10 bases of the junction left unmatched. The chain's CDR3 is CASSPRLDRVETQYF. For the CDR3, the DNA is TGTGCCAGCAGCCCACGCTTGGACAGGGTTGAGACCCAGTACTTC.

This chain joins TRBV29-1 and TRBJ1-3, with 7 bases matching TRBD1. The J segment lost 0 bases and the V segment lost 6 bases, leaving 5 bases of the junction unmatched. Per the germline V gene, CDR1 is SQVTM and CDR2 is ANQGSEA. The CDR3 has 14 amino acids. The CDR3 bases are TGCAGCGTGGGGTCAGGGGGCTCTGGAAACACCATATATTTT. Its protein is CSVGSGGSGNTIYF.

The DNA for the CDR3 is TGTGCCAGCAGCGGTCTAGCGGGGAGCTACAATGAGCAGTTCTTC. As protein: CASSGLAGSYNEQFF. The genes are TRBV7-6 and TRBJ2-1, with 9 bases lining up with TRBD2. The CDR3 totals 15 residues. From germline, CDR1 is SGHVS and CDR2 FNYEAQ. V lost 5 bases and J lost 3; bases outside the gene matches: 5.

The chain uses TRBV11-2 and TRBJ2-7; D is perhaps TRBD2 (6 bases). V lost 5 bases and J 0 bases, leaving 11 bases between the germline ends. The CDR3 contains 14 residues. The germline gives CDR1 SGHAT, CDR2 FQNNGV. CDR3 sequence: CASSLDGGSYEQYV. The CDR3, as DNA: TGTGCCAGCAGCCTCGACGGGGGCTCCTACGAGCAGTACGTC.

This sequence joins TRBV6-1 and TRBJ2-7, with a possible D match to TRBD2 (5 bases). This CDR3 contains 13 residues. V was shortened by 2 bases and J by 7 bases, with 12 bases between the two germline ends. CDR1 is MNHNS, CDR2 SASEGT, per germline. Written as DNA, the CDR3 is TGTGCCAGCAGTGAAAGAGGGTCCAAGGAGCAGTACGTC. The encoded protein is CASSERGSKEQYV.

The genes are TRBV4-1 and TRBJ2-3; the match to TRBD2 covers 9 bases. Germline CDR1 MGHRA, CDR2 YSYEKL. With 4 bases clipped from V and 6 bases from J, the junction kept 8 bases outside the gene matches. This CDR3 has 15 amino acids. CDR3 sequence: CASSPSWAGGDTQYF. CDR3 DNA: TGCGCCAGCAGCCCCTCTTGGGCGGGAGGGGATACGCAGTATTTT.

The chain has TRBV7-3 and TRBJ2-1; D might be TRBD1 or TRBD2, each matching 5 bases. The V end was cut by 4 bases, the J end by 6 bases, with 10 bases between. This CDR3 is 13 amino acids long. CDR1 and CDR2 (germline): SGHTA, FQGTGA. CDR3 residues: CASSSSGGNEQFF. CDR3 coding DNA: TGTGCCAGCAGCTCTAGTGGGGGCAATGAGCAGTTCTTC.

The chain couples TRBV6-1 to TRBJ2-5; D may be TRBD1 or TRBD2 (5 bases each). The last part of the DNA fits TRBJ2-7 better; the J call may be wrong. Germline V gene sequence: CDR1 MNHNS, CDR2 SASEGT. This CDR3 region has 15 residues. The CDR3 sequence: CASTVGLGGSYEQYF. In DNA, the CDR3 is TGTGCCAGCACCGTGGGGCTTGGAGGATCCTACGAGCAGTACTTC.

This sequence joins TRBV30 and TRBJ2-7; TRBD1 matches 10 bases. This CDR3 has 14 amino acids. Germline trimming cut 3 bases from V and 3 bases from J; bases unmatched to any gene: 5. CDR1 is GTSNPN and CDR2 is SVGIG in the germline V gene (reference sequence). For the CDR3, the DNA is TGTGCCTGGAGGGTGACAGGGGGCGTCTACGAGCAGTACTTC. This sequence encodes CAWRVTGGVYEQYF.

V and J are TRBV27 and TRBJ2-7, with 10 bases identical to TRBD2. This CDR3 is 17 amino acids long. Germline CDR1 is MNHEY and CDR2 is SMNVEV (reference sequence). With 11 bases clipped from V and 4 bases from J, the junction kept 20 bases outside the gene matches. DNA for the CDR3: TGTGCCCGCGTGGGGAGGCTCCGAAGCGGGGGGGCTTACGAGCAGTACGTC. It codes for CARVGRLRSGGAYEQYV.

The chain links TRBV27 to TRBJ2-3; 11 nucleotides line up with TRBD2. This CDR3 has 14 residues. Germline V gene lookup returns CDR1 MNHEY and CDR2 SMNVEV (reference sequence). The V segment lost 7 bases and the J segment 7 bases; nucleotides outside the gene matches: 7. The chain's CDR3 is CASIFSGGAYTQYF. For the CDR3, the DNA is TGTGCCAGCATTTTTAGCGGGGGGGCATATACGCAGTATTTT.

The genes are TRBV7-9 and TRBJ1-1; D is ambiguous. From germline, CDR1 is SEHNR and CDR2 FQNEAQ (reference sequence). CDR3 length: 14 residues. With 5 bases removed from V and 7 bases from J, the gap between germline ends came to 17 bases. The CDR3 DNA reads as TGTGCCAGCAGCCTCTTCGAACGGCCATTTGAAGCTTTCTTT. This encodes CASSLFERPFEAFF.

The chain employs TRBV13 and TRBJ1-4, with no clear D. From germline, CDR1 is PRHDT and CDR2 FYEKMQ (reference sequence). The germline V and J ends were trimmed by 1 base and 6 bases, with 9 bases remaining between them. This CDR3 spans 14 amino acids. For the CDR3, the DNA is TGTGCCAGCAGCTTAGCGCCGTCTGATGAAAAACTGTTTTTT. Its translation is CASSLAPSDEKLFF.

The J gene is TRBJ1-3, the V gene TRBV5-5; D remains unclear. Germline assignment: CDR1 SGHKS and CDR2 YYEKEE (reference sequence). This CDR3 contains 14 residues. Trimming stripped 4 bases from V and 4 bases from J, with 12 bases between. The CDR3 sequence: CASSMMVEGNTIYF. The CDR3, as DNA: TGTGCCAGCAGCATGATGGTGGAAGGAAACACCATATATTTT.

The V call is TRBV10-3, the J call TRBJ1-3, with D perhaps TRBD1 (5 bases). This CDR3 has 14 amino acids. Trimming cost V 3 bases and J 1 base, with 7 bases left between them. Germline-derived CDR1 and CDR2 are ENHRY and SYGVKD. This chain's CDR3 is CAISDGTSGNTIYF. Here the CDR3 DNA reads TGTGCCATCAGTGACGGGACGTCTGGAAACACCATATATTTT.